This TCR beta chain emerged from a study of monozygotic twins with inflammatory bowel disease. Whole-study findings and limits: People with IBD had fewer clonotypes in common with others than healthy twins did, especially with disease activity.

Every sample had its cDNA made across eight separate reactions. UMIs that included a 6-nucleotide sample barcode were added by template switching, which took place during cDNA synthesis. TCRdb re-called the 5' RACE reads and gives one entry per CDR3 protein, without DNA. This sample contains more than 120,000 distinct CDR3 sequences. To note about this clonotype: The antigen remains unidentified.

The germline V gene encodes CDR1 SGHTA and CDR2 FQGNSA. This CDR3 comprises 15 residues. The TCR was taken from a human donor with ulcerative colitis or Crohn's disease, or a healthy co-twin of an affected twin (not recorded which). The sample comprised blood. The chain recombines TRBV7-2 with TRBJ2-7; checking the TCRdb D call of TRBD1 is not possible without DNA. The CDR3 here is CASSSPGQVGSEQYF.